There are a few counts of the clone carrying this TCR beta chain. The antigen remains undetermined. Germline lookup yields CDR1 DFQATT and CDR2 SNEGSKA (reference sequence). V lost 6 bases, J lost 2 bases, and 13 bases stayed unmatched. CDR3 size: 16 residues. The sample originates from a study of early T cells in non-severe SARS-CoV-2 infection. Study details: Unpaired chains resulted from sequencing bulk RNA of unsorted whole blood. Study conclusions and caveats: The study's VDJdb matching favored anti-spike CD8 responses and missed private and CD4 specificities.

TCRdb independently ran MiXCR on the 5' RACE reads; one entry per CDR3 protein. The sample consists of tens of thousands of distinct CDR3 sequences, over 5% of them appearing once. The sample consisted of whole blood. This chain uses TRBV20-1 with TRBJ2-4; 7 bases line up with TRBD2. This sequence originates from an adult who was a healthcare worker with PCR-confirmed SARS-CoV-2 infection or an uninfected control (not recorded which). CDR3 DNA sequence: TGCAGTGCCCCCCGGACGGCTAGCGGTCCCAAAAACATTCAGTACTTC. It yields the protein CSAPRTASGPKNIQYF.